This entry describes one TCR beta chain. The data were taken from a study of blood T cell repertoires in COVID-19. Overall study: Researchers got acute and convalescent COVID-19 samples from the United States, Italy and Spain.

How the authors handled the data: Estimation of nucleated cell counts was performed using reference gene primer amplification. TCRdb's table, derived via immunoSEQ multiplex PCR, lists solely in-frame clones and lacks some. V, J and clone size are taken as reported in that table, and D and trimming were inferred from the DNA itself. Among just over 90,000 clones listed, 86% were seen once. Per germline, CDR1 SQVTM and CDR2 ANQGSEA. CDR3 size: 14 residues. Deletions cut 6 bases from V and 0 bases from J, with 11 bases between. Input material: peripheral blood. The J gene is TRBJ1-4, the V gene TRBV29-1, with D unresolved. The TCR originated in a woman older than 75 with acute or convalescent COVID-19. The CDR3 protein is CSVRGRATNEKLFF. CDR3 DNA: TGCAGCGTGAGAGGGAGGGCAACTAATGAAAAACTGTTTTTT.